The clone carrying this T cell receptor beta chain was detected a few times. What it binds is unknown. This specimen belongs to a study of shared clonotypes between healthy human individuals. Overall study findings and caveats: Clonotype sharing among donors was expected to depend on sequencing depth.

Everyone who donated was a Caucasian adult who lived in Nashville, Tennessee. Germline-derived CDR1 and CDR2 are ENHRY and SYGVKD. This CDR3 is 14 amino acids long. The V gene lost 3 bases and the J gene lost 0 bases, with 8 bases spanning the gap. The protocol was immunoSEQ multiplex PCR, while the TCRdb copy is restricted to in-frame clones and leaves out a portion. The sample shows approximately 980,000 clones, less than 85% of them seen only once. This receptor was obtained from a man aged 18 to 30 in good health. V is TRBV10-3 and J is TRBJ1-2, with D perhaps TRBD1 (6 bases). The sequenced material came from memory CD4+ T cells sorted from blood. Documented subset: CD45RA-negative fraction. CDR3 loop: CAISEQGPNYGYTF. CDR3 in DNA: TGTGCCATCAGTGAACAGGGACCTAACTATGGCTACACCTTC.